The 17 T cell receptor beta chains given below trace back to one sample, sequenced in a study of CD8+ T cells in alopecia areata (dated by TCRdb to the late 2010s). Library preparation was by the immunoSEQ multiplex PCR assay. For TCR sequencing, RNA was extracted from every sample and reverse transcribed into cDNA to serve as template. TCRdb mirrors the immuneACCESS table, restricted to in-frame sequences. Some clones are absent from its copies; in checked studies, under half trace to an unresolved V gene, and the reason for the others is unknown. The sample table lists 200,000 or so clones, roughly 57% of them with a count of one. Approximately 0.44% of the sample rests with the top ten. The time point label here, explained by the study, means: baseline before oral tofacitinib. The sample here was CD4+ T cells sorted from blood, taken at week 0. These receptors were taken from a human donor with alopecia areata.

The V call is TRBV29-1, the J call TRBJ2-1; 8 nucleotides line up with TRBD1. This CDR3 has 14 amino acids. CDR1 and CDR2 (germline): SQVTM, ANQGSEA. V shed 5 bases and J 5 bases; nucleotides not matched to a gene: 8. This CDR3 reads CSVRTGFTDNEQFF. In nucleotides, the CDR3 is TGCAGCGTTAGGACAGGGTTCACCGACAATGAGCAGTTCTTC.

The chain employs TRBV20-1 and TRBJ2-3, with D maybe TRBD2 (6 bases). CDR3 length equals 10 residues. The germline V gene encodes CDR1 DFQATT and CDR2 SNEGSKA (reference sequence). The CDR3 loop reads CSNSDYPRYF. CDR3 nucleotide sequence: TGCAGCAACTCGGACTACCCCCGGTATTTT.

In its sample, this clone was seen once. The rearrangement uses TRBV7-6 and TRBJ2-7; possibly TRBD2 for D (6 bases). Trimming removed 5 bases at V and 4 bases at J, with 6 bases between. Germline lookup yields CDR1 SGHVS and CDR2 FNYEAQ. This CDR3 region has 11 residues. CDR3 sequence (DNA): TGTGCCAGCAGCCGGGGGTACGAGCAGTACTTC. Amino acid sequence: CASSRGYEQYF.

The J gene is TRBJ2-3, the V gene TRBV4-1; D is tentatively TRBD1 or TRBD2 (5 bases each). V gave up 4 bases and J gave up 2 bases, with 16 bases separating them. CDR1 is MGHRA and CDR2 is YSYEKL in the germline V gene. The CDR3 is 16 amino acids. The DNA for the CDR3 is TGCGCCAGCAGCCCCTTGGGAGACAGATACACAGATACGCAGTATTTT. It encodes CASSPLGDRYTDTQYF.

The rearrangement links TRBV7-9 to TRBJ2-1, with a weak D call TRBD2 (5 bases). Germline V gene sequence: CDR1 SEHNR, CDR2 FQNEAQ (reference sequence). This CDR3 comprises 15 residues. Trimming pared 4 bases from V and 4 bases from J, leaving 14 bases between. CDR3 DNA: TGTGCCAGCAGCTCACACGCTTCGGGATACAATGAGCAGTTCTTC. Its protein product is CASSSHASGYNEQFF.

The chain is built from TRBV5-1 and TRBJ2-7; D is unresolved. Germline lookup yields CDR1 SGHRS and CDR2 YFSETQ. The CDR3 covers 12 residues. The V end was cut by 1 base, the J end by 1 base, with 3 bases between. The CDR3 loop reads CASSLPSYEQYF. The CDR3 DNA is TGCGCCAGCAGCTTGCCATCCTACGAGCAGTACTTC.

This clone has a single count. V is TRBV29-1 and J is TRBJ1-4; no reliable D call. CDR3 length: 12 amino acids. CDR1 and CDR2 (germline): SQVTM, ANQGSEA. Trimming took off 6 bases at V and 5 bases at J, with 10 bases between the two ends. CDR3 protein: CSVGRSNEKLFF. CDR3 nucleotide sequence: TGCAGCGTCGGGCGGAGCAATGAAAAACTGTTTTTT.

This clone showed up just once. The chain has TRBV29-1 and TRBJ2-7, with D perhaps TRBD1 (5 bases). Germline V gene sequence: CDR1 SQVTM, CDR2 ANQGSEA. V gave up 6 bases and J gave up 1 base, with 13 bases separating them. The CDR3 runs 13 residues. The CDR3 sequence: CSVGREGSYEQYF. CDR3 coding DNA: TGCAGCGTGGGCAGGGAAGGGTCCTACGAGCAGTACTTC.

V gene TRBV6-6 combines with J gene TRBJ2-7; 8 positions agree with TRBD1. The V gene's germline CDR1 is MNHNY and CDR2 SVGAGI (reference sequence). Losses at the gene ends were 5 bases for V and 3 bases for J; bases not matched to a gene: 6. CDR3 length: 14 amino acids. CDR3 protein: CASSDLRGLYEQYF. The CDR3, as DNA: TGTGCCAGCAGTGACCTCAGGGGGCTCTACGAGCAGTACTTC.

V usage is TRBV9 and J usage is TRBJ2-5; 10 nucleotides match TRBD2. From germline, CDR1 is SGDLS and CDR2 YYNGEE. CDR3 size: 13 residues. V lost 3 bases to trimming and J lost 5 bases; unmatched junction nucleotides: 1. The CDR3 DNA follows: TGTGCCAGCAGCGCGGGACTAGCGGAGACCCAGTACTTC. As protein: CASSAGLAETQYF.

The sample holds a few counts of this clone. The chain is built from TRBV23-1 and TRBJ2-3; 14 bases match TRBD2. TRBV23-1 is an open reading frame whose function is uncertain. This CDR3 has 18 residues. With V trimmed by 8 bases and J by 3 bases, 13 bases remained unmatched. CDR3 in DNA: TGCGCCAGCCGAAGCAAAATGGGACTAGCGGGAGAGACAGATACGCAGTATTTT. Its translation is CASRSKMGLAGETDTQYF.

V and J are TRBV9 and TRBJ2-3; 10 positions agree with TRBD2. This CDR3 region has 15 residues. The V and J ends lost 0 bases and 6 bases, in that order; junction bases with no gene match: 4. Germline V lookup: CDR1 SGDLS, CDR2 YYNGEE. The CDR3 is CASSVGLAGEDTQYF. CDR3 bases: TGTGCCAGCAGCGTAGGGCTAGCGGGGGAGGATACGCAGTATTTT.

This clone was counted once. This chain uses TRBV5-1 with TRBJ1-6, with a tentative D call TRBD1 (5 bases). The CDR3 has 16 residues. V was pared by 1 base and J by 5 bases, with 13 bases between. From germline, CDR1 is SGHRS and CDR2 YFSETQ. The CDR3 nucleotides read TGCGCCAGCAGCTTGAGCGGGGCTCTAAATAATTCACCCCTCCACTTT. It is translated as CASSLSGALNNSPLHF.

This chain's CDR3 is CASSLALRGYTF. CDR3 DNA: TGTGCCAGCAGCTTAGCTTTGAGGGGCTACACCTTC. The rearrangement links TRBV7-9 to TRBJ1-2; unclear D gene. The CDR3 extends over 12 amino acids. The germline V gene has CDR1 SEHNR and CDR2 FQNEAQ (reference sequence). Deletions cut 0 bases from V and 8 bases from J, with 7 bases between.

CDR3: CASSERRSTDTQYF. The CDR3 DNA sequence: TGTGCCAGCAGTGAAAGGAGGTCCACAGATACGCAGTATTTT. The chain couples TRBV2 to TRBJ2-3; D is possibly TRBD2 (5 bases). V was trimmed by 2 bases and J by 2 bases, leaving 8 bases between them. The CDR3 covers 14 residues. Germline V lookup: CDR1 SNHLY, CDR2 FYNNEI. Drawing the rest from reference TRBV2 and TRBJ2-3, the complete variable domain is EPEVTQTPSHQVTQMGQEVILRCVPISNHLYFYWYRQILGQKVEFLVSFYNNEISEKSEIFDDQFSVERPDGSNFTLKIRSTKLEDSAMYFCASSERRSTDTQYFGPGTRLTVL.

The V call is TRBV10-3, the J call TRBJ1-4, with D possibly TRBD1 on 6 matching bases. This CDR3 contains 14 residues. The ends were cut back, 4 bases at V and 7 bases at J, with 13 bases in the middle. Per the germline V gene, CDR1 is ENHRY and CDR2 is SYGVKD. CDR3 DNA: TGTGCCATCAGTGGGACAGACAAGGGTGAAAAACTGTTTTTT. As protein: CAISGTDKGEKLFF.

The CDR3 nucleotides read TGCGCCAGCAGATTAAACACTGAAGCTTTCTTT. It is translated as CASRLNTEAFF. The gene calls are TRBV4-1 and TRBJ1-1, with D unresolved. Trimming removed 6 bases from V and 2 bases from J, with 4 bases in between. Germline V gene sequence: CDR1 MGHRA, CDR2 YSYEKL. CDR3 length equals 11 residues.